The source of this TCR beta chain is a study of blood T cell repertoires in COVID-19. Looking at the study overall: Both acute and convalescent COVID-19 samples were obtained from the United States, Italy and Spain. From T cells, B-cell-depleted T cells, or PBMCs came the material, which was cDNA or gDNA.

With 7 bases clipped from V and 6 bases from J, the junction kept 9 bases outside the gene matches. Germline-derived CDR1 and CDR2 are MDHEN and SYDVKM. The CDR3 has 15 residues. Participant age was about 18 to 89 years, and participants resided in about two dozen US areas. Original methodology: Using reference gene primer amplification, nucleated cell counts were estimated. Generated by immunoSEQ multiplex PCR, the TCRdb table keeps only in-frame clones and is missing some. Clone size and the V and J calls come from that table; the DNA yielded D and trimming. This repertoire shows about 220,000 clones, approximately 90% found once; its top ten account for 3% to 3.5%.

This chain links TRBV28 with TRBJ2-1; 10 bases map to TRBD2. The receptor was derived from a young woman in a cohort exposed to, infected with or recovered from COVID-19 (not recorded which). The sample consisted of PBMCs or T cells enriched from blood (not recorded which). CDR3 bases: TGTGCCAGCACTAATAGCGGGGGGATGGGCAATGAGCAGTTCTTC. It yields the protein CASTNSGGMGNEQFF. Based on the CDR3 plus reference TRBV28 and TRBJ2-1, the full variable domain is DVKVTQSSRYLVKRTGEKVFLECVQDMDHENMFWYRQDPGLGLRLIYFSYDVKMKEKGDIPEGYSVSREKKERFSLILESASTNQTSMYLCASTNSGGMGNEQFFGPGTRLTVL.